This T cell receptor beta chain was documented in a study of technical replicates of blood from a few donors. The CDR3 is made up of 14 amino acids. V dropped 4 bases and J dropped 2 bases, with 11 bases sitting between them. Germline V CDR1 and CDR2: SGHRS, YFSETQ. Here immunoSEQ multiplex PCR was the method, and the copy in TCRdb shows in-frame clones only, minus some. Of about 60,000 clones in the sample, about 90% are singletons; the top ten hold 5.1%. The rearrangement links TRBV5-1 to TRBJ2-3; no definite D call. The sequencing input was PBMCs. The sequence came from a human donor in good health. Some clones in this sample may be carry-over from other donors' samples. CDR3 amino acids: CASSGGASTDTQYF. DNA of the CDR3: TGCGCCAGCAGCGGCGGTGCCTCCACAGATACGCAGTATTTT.